One and the same sample provided the 28 T cell receptor beta chains below, sequenced in a study of identical twins. TCRdb used MiXCR to reprocess the 5' RACE reads, holding one entry per CDR3 protein. There are about 890,000 distinct CDR3 sequences in the sample; roughly 12% occur only once, and roughly 1.5% lies in the top ten. Another study also made use of these data, one on yellow fever vaccine responses in identical twins.

Material: PBMCs. The receptors derive from a woman younger than 35 in good health.

The chain employs TRBV7-8 and TRBJ2-5, with TRBD1 matching over 8 bases. The CDR3 length is 18 residues. With V trimmed by 3 bases and J by 3 bases, 15 bases remained unmatched. Germline V gene lookup returns CDR1 SGHVS and CDR2 FQNEAQ. The CDR3 region is CASSFPRGPRTGKETQYF. The DNA of the CDR3 is TGTGCCAGCAGCTTCCCTAGGGGACCTCGGACAGGGAAAGAGACCCAGTACTTC.

This clonotype was observed a handful of times. V is TRBV5-1 and J is TRBJ2-1; 8 bases are a match to TRBD2. The CDR3 runs to 15 residues. The germline V gene encodes CDR1 SGHRS and CDR2 YFSETQ. Losses at the gene ends were 4 bases for V and 1 base for J; bases not matched to a gene: 4. CDR3 region: CASSLGLDSYNEQFF. The CDR3 nucleotides read TGCGCCAGCAGCCTGGGACTAGATTCCTACAATGAGCAGTTCTTC.

The chain couples TRBV10-3 to TRBJ2-3, with 8 bases fitting TRBD2. Germline loops: CDR1 ENHRY, CDR2 SYGVKD. Germline trimming cut 7 bases from V and 0 bases from J; bases unmatched to any gene: 0. CDR3 length: 13 amino acids. As DNA, the CDR3 is TGTGCCATCACTAGCGGGAGCACAGATACGCAGTATTTT. Translating it yields CAITSGSTDTQYF.

This clonotype turned up a few times. V usage is TRBV5-1 and J usage is TRBJ2-2; no clear D gene. CDR1 SGHRS and CDR2 YFSETQ come from the germline V gene. The CDR3 covers 17 residues. Trimming shortened V by 4 bases and J by 0 bases, and 16 bases separated the two germline ends. The DNA for the CDR3 is TGCGCCAGCAGCCCCCGTACTGGACGGGCGAACACCGGGGAGCTGTTTTTT. Translating it yields CASSPRTGRANTGELFF.

The genes are TRBV4-1 and TRBJ2-5, with 9 bases aligning to TRBD2. In germline, CDR1 is MGHRA, CDR2 YSYEKL. This CDR3 is built from 14 residues. V was clipped by 4 bases and J by 5 bases; unmatched bases: 5. The CDR3 region has the DNA TGCGCCAGCAGCCGCGGGGGGGCCGGGGAGACCCAGTACTTC. It encodes CASSRGGAGETQYF.

J is TRBJ2-7 and V is TRBV5-1; the D gene is possibly TRBD2 (6 bases). This CDR3 region has 14 residues. Trimming stripped 0 bases from V and 4 bases from J, with 11 bases between. Per germline, CDR1 SGHRS and CDR2 YFSETQ. The CDR3 protein is CASSLDWEVYEQYV. The CDR3 region has the DNA TGCGCCAGCAGCTTGGACTGGGAGGTGTACGAGCAGTACGTC.

This chain connects TRBV12-3 or TRBV12-4 to TRBJ2-2, with TRBD2 matching 13 bases. J lost 0 bases, V lost 4 bases, and 5 bases had no gene match. The CDR3 length is 18 residues. The CDR3 reads CASSWTSGGLTNTGELFF. CDR3 nucleotide sequence: TGTGCCAGCAGTTGGACTAGCGGGGGATTAACGAACACCGGGGAGCTGTTTTTT.

This chain connects TRBV18 to TRBJ1-3, with 7 bases matching TRBD1. CDR1 and CDR2 from the germline V gene are KGHSH and LQKENI. The CDR3 has 15 amino acids. The J segment lost 5 bases and the V segment lost 3 bases, leaving 7 bases of the junction unmatched. The CDR3 loop reads CASSPGQATRNTIYF. The CDR3 bases are TGTGCCAGCTCACCTGGACAGGCGACTAGAAACACCATATATTTT.

This clonotype was detected a few times. The chain combines TRBV5-1 with TRBJ2-5, with D hard to call. This CDR3 is built from 14 residues. CDR1 and CDR2 from the germline V gene are SGHRS and YFSETQ. V lost 1 base and J lost 2, with 9 bases in between. For the CDR3, the DNA is TGCGCCAGCAGCTTGAGCATAACGCAAGAGACCCAGTACTTC. This gives the protein CASSLSITQETQYF.

The rearrangement links TRBV28 to TRBJ2-7; D may be TRBD2 (6 bases). Trimming removed 5 bases at V and 4 bases at J, with 18 bases between. The CDR3 loop spans 15 amino acids. From germline, CDR1 is MDHEN and CDR2 SYDVKM. Here the CDR3 reads CASSPRGGAGYEQYF. The CDR3 DNA reads as TGTGCCAGCAGTCCACGGGGCGGGGCGGGGTACGAGCAGTACTTC.

This clonotype appeared a few times. The chain links TRBV3-1 to TRBJ2-1; TRBD2 is a possible D gene (6 bases). Trimming cost V 4 bases and J 3 bases, with 16 bases left between them. This CDR3 has 16 amino acids. CDR1 is LGHDT, CDR2 YNNKEL, per germline (reference sequence). The CDR3 DNA sequence: TGTGCCAGCAGCCCCGGTGCGGGACTCAACTACAATGAGCAGTTCTTC. Translated: CASSPGAGLNYNEQFF.

The V call is TRBV9, the J call TRBJ2-1; D is undetermined. V lost 3 bases and J lost 7, with 8 bases in between. The CDR3 length is 12 residues. Per germline, CDR1 SGDLS and CDR2 YYNGEE. CDR3 coding DNA: TGTGCCAGCAGCGGACAAGTTAATGAGCAGTTCTTC. Amino acids: CASSGQVNEQFF.

In this sample, this clonotype turned up a few times. V is TRBV3-1 and J is TRBJ2-3; 12 bases map to TRBD2. Germline V gene lookup returns CDR1 LGHDT and CDR2 YNNKEL (reference sequence). The CDR3 runs to 20 residues. The junction had 18 bases not matched to a gene; V was cut back by 5 bases and J by 3 bases. The CDR3, as DNA: TGTGCCAGCAGCACCCGGGACGGCGGACTAGCGGGGTTCTTGACAGATACGCAGTATTTT. As protein: CASSTRDGGLAGFLTDTQYF.

This clonotype was seen at least ten times. The rearrangement uses TRBV18 and TRBJ2-7, with 7 bases that match TRBD1. The CDR3 sequence is 15 residues long. V lost 0 bases and J lost 2; bases outside the gene matches: 4. The germline CDR1 and CDR2 sequences are KGHSH and LQKENI. Here the CDR3 DNA reads TGTGCCAGCTCACCACCGAGACAGGGCACCTACGAGCAGTACTTC. Translated, it gives CASSPPRQGTYEQYF. Variable domain in full (rest from reference TRBV18 and TRBJ2-7): NAGVMQNPRHLVRRRGQEARLRCSPMKGHSHVYWYRQLPEEGLKFMVYLQKENIIDESGMPKERFSAEFPKEGPSILRIQQVVRGDSAAYFCASSPPRQGTYEQYFGPGTRLTVT.

The genes are TRBV20-1 and TRBJ2-4; 11 nucleotides align to TRBD2. This CDR3 region has 15 residues. Germline V gene data show CDR1 as DFQATT and CDR2 as SNEGSKA (reference sequence). With 5 bases clipped from V and 3 bases from J, the junction kept 6 bases outside the gene matches. CDR3 bases: TGCAGTGCTGACGGACTAGCGGGTGGCAAAAACATTCAGTACTTC. It is translated as CSADGLAGGKNIQYF.

In nucleotides, the CDR3 is TGTGCCAGCCAACAGGGGCTTAGGACAGATACGCAGTATTTT. It is translated as CASQQGLRTDTQYF. The chain recombines TRBV11-2 with TRBJ2-3; 7 bases match TRBD1. V lost 8 bases and J lost 3; bases outside the gene matches: 8. CDR1 is SGHAT, CDR2 FQNNGV, per germline. This CDR3 region has 14 residues.

This clonotype appeared a few times. J is TRBJ2-1 and V is TRBV29-1, with 9 nucleotides matching TRBD1. Germline assignment: CDR1 SQVTM and CDR2 ANQGSEA. Unmatched junction bases numbered 8, after V lost 1 base and J lost 7 bases. The CDR3 is 15 residues long. CDR3: CSVEARGQGVNEQFF. The DNA for the CDR3 is TGCAGCGTTGAAGCGCGGGGACAGGGAGTAAATGAGCAGTTCTTC.

This clonotype was recorded a few times. The chain employs TRBV12-3 or TRBV12-4 and TRBJ2-7; a weak D match, TRBD2 (5 bases). The V and J ends lost 6 bases and 0 bases respectively, with 9 bases between them. The CDR3 covers 13 residues. CDR3 sequence (DNA): TGTGCCAGCAGGAGGGAAAGCTCCTACGAGCAGTACTTC. Protein sequence: CASRRESSYEQYF.

V and J are TRBV27 and TRBJ2-5; D may be TRBD1 or TRBD2 (5 bases each). The CDR3 runs to 17 residues. V was clipped by 2 bases and J by 3 bases, with 19 bases between them. Germline CDR1 and CDR2: MNHEY and SMNVEV (reference sequence). The DNA of the CDR3 is TGTGCCAGCAGTTTAGGTCCCCTGGCCGGGGCAAAAGAGACCCAGTACTTC. It yields the protein CASSLGPLAGAKETQYF.

The CDR3 bases are TGCGCCAGCAGCCAATCCGGGACAGTGAACACTGAAGCTTTCTTT. The encoded protein is CASSQSGTVNTEAFF. The chain combines TRBV4-1 with TRBJ1-1; TRBD1 aligns across 7 bases. Losses at the gene ends were 2 bases for V and 0 bases for J; bases not matched to a gene: 3. Germline assignment: CDR1 MGHRA and CDR2 YSYEKL. CDR3 length equals 15 residues.

The genes are TRBV14 and TRBJ2-3, with TRBD1 as a possible D gene (6 bases). Germline CDR1 and CDR2: SGHDN and FVKESK. The germline V and J ends were trimmed by 4 bases and 9 bases, with 8 bases remaining between them. This CDR3 is built from 11 residues. CDR3: CASSPGQTQYF. The CDR3 nucleotides are TGTGCCAGCAGCCCCGGACAGACGCAGTATTTT.

This chain links TRBV10-3 with TRBJ2-3, with 9 bases fitting TRBD1. Germline V gene data show CDR1 as ENHRY and CDR2 as SYGVKD. The V gene end was trimmed by 8 bases and the J gene end by 6 bases; junction bases not matched to a gene: 6. This CDR3 region has 13 residues. The CDR3 DNA sequence: TGTGCCATCGAGCGGGACAGGGATGATACGCAGTATTTT. It yields the protein CAIERDRDDTQYF.

In this sample, this clonotype turned up many times. The chain recombines TRBV12-3 or TRBV12-4 with TRBJ1-2; D gene ambiguous. This CDR3 is 13 amino acids long. V shed 6 bases and J shed 4 bases, with 12 bases lying between them. DNA of the CDR3: TGTGCCAGCAGCCATCCCGGTCTCTATGGCTACACCTTC. Translation gives CASSHPGLYGYTF.

This clonotype turned up a few times. The V gene is TRBV20-1, the J gene TRBJ2-7, with D possibly being TRBD2 (6 bases). CDR1 DFQATT and CDR2 SNEGSKA come from the germline V gene (reference sequence). Trimming left V 2 bases short and J 6 bases short, with 14 bases between. CDR3 size: 13 residues. The CDR3 sequence is CSARLANPIEQYF. The CDR3 coding sequence is TGCAGTGCTAGACTAGCGAATCCCATCGAGCAGTACTTC.

This sequence joins TRBV11-3 and TRBJ2-3; D remains unclear. This CDR3 spans 16 amino acids. Trimming removed 5 bases from V and 4 bases from J, with 19 bases in between. Germline V CDR1 and CDR2: SGHNT, YENEEA. CDR3 DNA: TGTGCCAGCAGCCCGACGTGGGGAAGGTTGGCAGATACGCAGTATTTT. This gives the protein CASSPTWGRLADTQYF.

The chain uses TRBV7-6 and TRBJ2-7; TRBD1 or TRBD2 may be the D gene (5 bases each). The germline V gene has CDR1 SGHVS and CDR2 FNYEAQ. This CDR3 spans 14 amino acids. Trimming stripped 4 bases from V and 7 bases from J, with 17 bases between. CDR3 coding DNA: TGTGCCAGCAGCTCCTCTGGGGGTCTGAAGGAGCAGTACTTC. Its translation: CASSSSGGLKEQYF.

About this clonotype: A much bigger clone sits one base away, suggesting this may be a read error. The genes are TRBV6-1 and TRBJ2-5, with TRBD2 identical over 9 bases. Germline V CDR1 and CDR2: MNHNS, SASEGT. Unmatched junction bases numbered 13, after V lost 7 bases and J lost 4 bases. The CDR3 consists of 16 residues. CDR3 in amino acids: CASIGSGTSQRETQYF. The CDR3, as DNA: TGTGCCAGCATAGGTTCCGGGACTAGCCAAAGAGAGACCCAGTACTTC.

The CDR3 sequence is CASSSPGTAYLLNTEAFF. CDR3 DNA sequence: TGTGCCAGCTCAAGTCCCGGGACGGCGTATCTATTGAACACTGAAGCTTTCTTT. The rearrangement joins TRBV18 to TRBJ1-1, with D maybe TRBD1 (5 bases). Germline assignment: CDR1 KGHSH and CDR2 LQKENI. This CDR3 has 18 residues. Trimming pared 5 bases from V and 0 bases from J, leaving 22 bases between.